Shown below are 13 T cell receptor beta chains from a single sample sequenced in a study of PD-1 blockade in classical Hodgkin lymphoma. Specified time point: newly diagnosed, previously untreated cHL patient sample. After PBMCs were thawed, their CD8+ T cells were isolated by magnetic negative selection. The data were produced by immunoSEQ multiplex PCR, yet TCRdb's version contains in-frame clones alone and is incomplete. The sample lists 8,500 to 10,000 clones; about 91% were seen once. Sample: CD8+ T cells from blood. The receptors were sampled from a human donor with classical Hodgkin lymphoma.

In its sample, this clone was seen once. The chain couples TRBV27 to TRBJ1-2; weak D call: TRBD1 (5 bases). This CDR3 contains 13 residues. Per germline, CDR1 MNHEY and CDR2 SMNVEV (reference sequence). The V end was cut by 7 bases, the J end by 8 bases, with 17 bases between. The CDR3 bases are TGTGCCAGCACCACGGGGGGGTCTCCCGGCTACACCTTC. Translating gives CASTTGGSPGYTF.

The table lists this clone with a count of one. The gene calls are TRBV19 and TRBJ2-7; 8 nucleotides agree with TRBD1. Germline CDR1 is LNHDA and CDR2 is SQIVND (reference sequence). The length of the CDR3 is 14 residues. With 6 bases clipped from V and 3 bases from J, the junction kept 7 bases outside the gene matches. The CDR3 DNA reads as TGTGCCAGTAGCTCAGGGACAGGAATCTACGAGCAGTACTTC. Translation gives CASSSGTGIYEQYF.

The V gene is TRBV7-9, the J gene TRBJ2-1; TRBD2 is a possible D gene (5 bases). Trimming cost V 5 bases and J 5 bases, with 19 bases left between them. Looked up from germline, CDR1 is SEHNR and CDR2 is FQNEAQ (reference sequence). This CDR3 region has 16 residues. DNA for the CDR3: TGTGCCAGCAGCCCAAGGGAGAGTCTTGGGGACAATGAGCAGTTCTTC. Translating it yields CASSPRESLGDNEQFF.

This chain uses TRBV29-1 with TRBJ2-1; D is uncertain. CDR1 and CDR2 from the germline V gene are SQVTM and ANQGSEA. V shed 2 bases and J shed 3 bases, with 5 bases lying between them. CDR3 length: 12 amino acids. DNA for the CDR3: TGCAGCGTTGAACATAACTACAATGAGCAGTTCTTC. It is translated as CSVEHNYNEQFF.

The chain combines TRBV29-1 with TRBJ2-7; 9 bases align to TRBD1. Germline CDR1 is SQVTM and CDR2 is ANQGSEA. V trimming: 4 bases; J trimming: 7 bases; junction bases outside the gene matches: 11. The CDR3 runs to 14 residues. Written as DNA, the CDR3 is TGCAGCGTTGTTTCCCGGGACAGGGTGTGGGAGCAGTACTTC. Translating it yields CSVVSRDRVWEQYF.

The chain combines TRBV15 with TRBJ2-5; D tentatively reads TRBD1 or TRBD2 (7 bases each). The CDR3 loop spans 15 amino acids. Germline lookup yields CDR1 LNHNV and CDR2 YYDKDF (reference sequence). Trimming shortened V by 5 bases and J by 1 base, and 14 bases separated the two germline ends. This CDR3 is CATSGGDSAQETQYF. In DNA form, the CDR3 reads TGTGCCACCAGCGGGGGGGACAGCGCCCAAGAGACCCAGTACTTC.

The chain employs TRBV19 and TRBJ1-6; D unresolved. With 2 bases removed from V and 7 bases from J, the gap between germline ends came to 18 bases. The CDR3 has 17 amino acids. Germline lookup yields CDR1 LNHDA and CDR2 SQIVND (reference sequence). CDR3 loop: CASSIMGFPRGNSPLHF. The CDR3 DNA follows: TGTGCCAGTAGTATAATGGGATTCCCTCGTGGGAATTCACCCCTCCACTTT. Looking up the rest from reference TRBV19 and TRBJ1-6 gives the full variable domain: DGGITQSPKYLFRKEGQNVTLSCEQNLNHDAMYWYRQDPGQGLRLIYYSQIVNDFQKGDIAEGYSVSREKKESFPLTVTSAQKNPTAFYLCASSIMGFPRGNSPLHFGNGTRLTVT.

The J gene is TRBJ1-2, the V gene TRBV27; D is ambiguous. Trimming shortened V by 2 bases and J by 1 base, and 8 bases separated the two germline ends. CDR1 is MNHEY and CDR2 is SMNVEV in the germline V gene (reference sequence). The CDR3 is 14 residues long. The CDR3 region has the DNA TGTGCCAGCAGTTTAAGTTACGGTAACTATGGCTACACCTTC. As protein: CASSLSYGNYGYTF.

This clone has more than one count but fewer than ten. The rearrangement uses TRBV6-4 and TRBJ2-1; D perhaps matches TRBD2 (6 bases). Trimming pared 0 bases from V and 0 bases from J, leaving 6 bases between. The CDR3 is 15 residues long. CDR1 and CDR2 from the germline V gene are MRHNA and SNTAGT. Here the CDR3 reads CASSDSAGSYNEQFF. The CDR3 coding sequence is TGTGCCAGCAGTGACTCAGCGGGCTCCTACAATGAGCAGTTCTTC.

The chain links TRBV21-1 to TRBJ2-4. TRBV21-1 is flagged as a pseudogene. CDR3 length: 16 amino acids. In DNA, the CDR3 is TGTGCCAGCAGCACACGGGCAGGGACGACCAAAAACATTCAGTACTTC. Encoded protein: CASSTRAGTTKNIQYF.

This CDR3 reads CASSEVLGEAFF. For the CDR3, the DNA is TGTGCCAGCAGTGAGGTACTGGGTGAAGCTTTCTTT. V and J are TRBV6-6 and TRBJ1-1; D is undetermined. Germline-derived CDR1 and CDR2 are MNHNY and SVGAGI (reference sequence). CDR3 size: 12 residues. Trimming took 5 bases from V and 7 from J, leaving 11 bases between them.

The chain carries TRBV10-3 and TRBJ1-5, with a possible D match to TRBD1 (5 bases). The CDR3 consists of 16 residues. Between the trimmed V and J ends, which lost 9 bases and 2 bases, there was a span of 20 bases. CDR1 and CDR2 (germline): ENHRY, SYGVKD. DNA of the CDR3: TGTGCCATACGGGAATCAGGGCCTGGGGGCAATCAGCCCCAGCATTTT. It translates to CAIRESGPGGNQPQHF.

For the CDR3, the DNA is TGTGCCAGCAGCCCTCGGCAGGGCGGGGAACTGTTTTTT. Amino acid sequence: CASSPRQGGELFF. The chain has TRBV5-4 and TRBJ1-4; perhaps TRBD1 as D (5 bases). The V end lost 4 bases, the J end lost 12 bases, and 16 bases lay between the germline ends. The CDR3 runs to 13 residues. The germline V gene has CDR1 SGHNT and CDR2 YYREEE (reference sequence).